This T cell receptor (beta chain) comes out of a study of regulatory T cells in long-lasting Graves disease. Construction of TCR beta libraries relied on iRepertoire HTBI primers and on Arm-PCR targeting CDR3 regions. In TCRdb, the multiplex PCR reads were re-called with MiXCR into one record per CDR3 protein. The table shows over 500,000 distinct CDR3 sequences, with roughly 16% occurring only once. In the case of this clonotype: The antigen is undetermined.

The time point denotes: newly diagnosed GD, antithyroid drugs for less than 3 months. Generation of the TCR library employed RNA extracted from PBMCs. The CDR3 totals 17 residues. J gave up 0 bases and V 6 bases, and 10 bases lay outside the gene matches. CDR1 is MDHEN and CDR2 is SYDVKM in the germline V gene. Overall study results and limits: Sample size, which was small, may have reduced accuracy. There was favoring of TRBV28, TRBJ1-2 and TRBJ2-5 in persistent disease.

The data also belong to a second study, concerning T cells in Graves' hyperthyroidism and ophthalmopathy.

The V and J genes are TRBV28 and TRBJ2-3; TRBD2 aligns across 9 bases. This sequence was found in a woman aged 25-40 years with Graves disease. This material consisted of peripheral blood mononuclear cells (PBMCs), taken at new diagnosis, from a patient treated with antithyroid drugs. In DNA form, the CDR3 reads TGTGCCAGCAGCCCACCCTTTAGCGGGAGAAGCACAGATACGCAGTATTTT. Translating it yields CASSPPFSGRSTDTQYF.